The next 17 T cell receptor beta chains were all read from a single sample in a study of CD8+ T cells in alopecia areata. Treatment: oral pan-JAK inhibitor, 5-10 mg twice daily. Investigators isolated RNA and reverse transcribed it into cDNA to act as the sequencing template. Sequenced by immunoSEQ multiplex PCR; TCRdb stores in-frame clones only, minus some. In the table there are approximately 200,000 clones, around two fifths of which are singletons. The sequencing used CD4+ T cells sorted from blood, collected at approximately week 36, from a patient treated with tofacitinib. These receptors were obtained from a human donor with alopecia areata.

V gene TRBV18 combines with J gene TRBJ1-5; possible D gene TRBD1, 6 bases. The CDR3 is made up of 14 amino acids. CDR1 is KGHSH and CDR2 is LQKENI in the germline V gene. V was trimmed by 5 bases and J by 8 bases, leaving 16 bases between them. For the CDR3, the DNA is TGTGCCAGCTCAGAACGGGGGGCGGTGGAGCCCCAGCATTTT. As protein: CASSERGAVEPQHF.

The chain is built from TRBV28 and TRBJ2-5; no definite D call. The V gene's germline CDR1 is MDHEN and CDR2 SYDVKM. The CDR3 covers 15 residues. The V and J ends lost 2 bases and 2 bases respectively, with 12 bases between them. This chain's CDR3 is CASSLRRTLQETQYF. CDR3 sequence (DNA): TGTGCCAGCAGTTTACGACGGACCCTTCAAGAGACCCAGTACTTC.

The V gene is TRBV5-1, the J gene TRBJ1-5; D possibly corresponds to TRBD1 (5 bases). Deletions cut 0 bases from V and 0 bases from J, with 13 bases between. The CDR3 consists of 17 residues. CDR1 SGHRS and CDR2 YFSETQ come from the germline V gene. CDR3 DNA: TGCGCCAGCAGCTTGGATCCCCGGGGCATTAGCAATCAGCCCCAGCATTTT. This encodes CASSLDPRGISNQPQHF.

The chain recombines TRBV29-1 with TRBJ1-3; no clear D. The germline gives CDR1 SQVTM, CDR2 ANQGSEA. CDR3 length: 14 residues. Between the trimmed V and J ends, which lost 4 bases and 2 bases, there was a span of 12 bases. CDR3 protein: CSVAPRQTGNTIYF. Written as DNA, the CDR3 is TGCAGCGTTGCCCCACGCCAGACTGGAAACACCATATATTTT. The full variable domain, rest sourced from reference TRBV29-1 and TRBJ1-3, is SAVISQKPSRDICQRGTSLTIQCQVDSQVTMMFWYRQQPGQSLTLIATANQGSEATYESGFVIDKFPISRPNLTFSTLTVSNMSPEDSSIYLCSVAPRQTGNTIYFGEGSWLTVV.

The rearrangement joins TRBV2 to TRBJ2-1; TRBD2 matches 11 bases. Trimming cost V 4 bases and J 2 bases; bases outside gene matches: 1. Germline V CDR1 and CDR2: SNHLY, FYNNEI. The length of the CDR3 is 15 residues. CDR3 amino acids: CASSGTSGPYNEQFF. CDR3 DNA: TGTGCCAGCAGTGGGACTAGCGGGCCCTACAATGAGCAGTTCTTC.

This clone has more than one count but fewer than ten. This chain links TRBV7-2 with TRBJ2-1, with 7 bases that match TRBD1. The length of the CDR3 is 15 residues. Germline loops: CDR1 SGHTA, CDR2 FQGNSA. CDR3 DNA: TGTGCTAGTCATGTTAGGGACAGAGGTAACAATGAGCAGTTCTTC. Residues: CASHVRDRGNNEQFF.

In nucleotides, the CDR3 is TGTGCCAGCGACATCTTGGGAAGCGTCGCCGGGGAGCTGTTTTTT. The encoded protein is CASDILGSVAGELFF. V and J are TRBV11-2 and TRBJ2-2; D is unresolved. The CDR3 contains 15 residues. Germline V lookup: CDR1 SGHAT, CDR2 FQNNGV. The germline V and J ends were trimmed by 8 bases and 6 bases, with 19 bases remaining between them.

In this sample, this clone turned up a few times. The rearrangement joins TRBV19 to TRBJ2-1; D is possibly TRBD1 (6 bases). Germline CDR1 LNHDA, CDR2 SQIVND (reference sequence). The CDR3 has 16 residues. Trimming pared 5 bases from V and 1 base from J, leaving 15 bases between. CDR3 sequence reads: CASSAEQGSSYNEQFF. The DNA of the CDR3 is TGTGCCAGTAGTGCGGAACAGGGTTCGTCCTACAATGAGCAGTTCTTC.

The chain's CDR3 is CASSPRLAGGSNEQFF. In nucleotides, the CDR3 is TGTGCCAGCAGCCCGCGACTAGCGGGAGGGAGCAATGAGCAGTTCTTC. V gene TRBV7-2 combines with J gene TRBJ2-1; TRBD2 aligns across 14 bases. V was clipped by 5 bases and J by 6 bases; unmatched bases: 6. CDR3 length: 16 residues. Germline CDR1 is SGHTA and CDR2 is FQGNSA.

In this sample, this clone turned up a few times. V gene TRBV27 combines with J gene TRBJ1-2; unclear D gene. The ends were cut back, 2 bases at V and 4 bases at J, with 14 bases in the middle. The V gene's germline CDR1 is MNHEY and CDR2 SMNVEV (reference sequence). This CDR3 spans 15 amino acids. In DNA, the CDR3 is TGTGCCAGCAGTTTAGGGCCACGGGTTTCCTATGGCTACACCTTC. It translates to CASSLGPRVSYGYTF.

The J gene is TRBJ1-1, the V gene TRBV4-2; 7 bases match TRBD1. V was clipped by 1 base and J by 7 bases; unmatched bases: 9. Germline-derived CDR1 and CDR2 are LGHNA and YNFKEQ. The CDR3 is 15 residues long. CDR3 amino acids: CASSQVARGVSEAFF. The CDR3 DNA reads TGTGCCAGCAGCCAAGTTGCCAGGGGGGTTAGTGAAGCTTTCTTT.

This sequence joins TRBV2 and TRBJ2-2; D is tentatively TRBD1 or TRBD2 (5 bases each). Germline CDR1 and CDR2: SNHLY and FYNNEI. The CDR3 length is 15 residues. Between the trimmed V and J ends, which lost 4 bases and 4 bases, there was a span of 13 bases. CDR3: CASSAEGIGTGELFF. The DNA of the CDR3 is TGTGCCAGCAGTGCTGAGGGGATTGGCACCGGGGAGCTGTTTTTT.

This chain uses TRBV6-1 with TRBJ2-2; D tentatively fits TRBD1 or TRBD2 (5 bases each). Trimming cost V 6 bases and J 5 bases, with 10 bases left between them. This CDR3 comprises 13 residues. CDR1 and CDR2 (germline): MNHNS, SASEGT. CDR3 bases: TGTGCCAGCAGCTCGGGGCAGACCGGGGAGCTGTTTTTT. The encoded protein is CASSSGQTGELFF.

This clone was detected ten times or more. The chain uses TRBV28 and TRBJ1-2, with 8 bases fitting TRBD1. Germline CDR1 reads MDHEN; CDR2 reads SYDVKM. The CDR3 covers 16 residues. V dropped 10 bases and J dropped 8; count of bases not matched to a gene: 21. The CDR3 is CATKTGAGQGRRGYTF. DNA of the CDR3: TGTGCCACCAAGACCGGAGCCGGACAGGGTCGTCGGGGCTACACCTTC.

The chain couples TRBV30 to TRBJ2-3, with D unclear. V shed 0 bases and J shed 5 bases, with 6 bases lying between them. Germline-derived CDR1 and CDR2 are GTSNPN and SVGIG (reference sequence). The CDR3 contains 12 residues. The CDR3, as DNA: TGTGCCTGGAGTGTGGCCGTAGATACGCAGTATTTT. The encoded protein is CAWSVAVDTQYF.

The CDR3 protein is CASSSGAGFETEAFF. CDR3 DNA sequence: TGTGCCAGCAGCTCCGGAGCAGGGTTTGAGACTGAAGCTTTCTTT. This rearrangement joins TRBV5-4 to TRBJ1-1; D is perhaps TRBD1 (5 bases). The CDR3 contains 15 residues. Looked up from germline, CDR1 is SGHNT and CDR2 is YYREEE (reference sequence). The V gene lost 3 bases and the J gene lost 5 bases, with 17 bases spanning the gap.

This clone came up a few times. The chain uses TRBV29-1 and TRBJ2-6; D remains ambiguous. Germline-derived CDR1 and CDR2 are SQVTM and ANQGSEA. The CDR3 runs 15 residues. Trimming removed 1 base from V and 0 bases from J, with 7 bases in between. CDR3 sequence (DNA): TGCAGCGTTGAAGGTGTCGACTCTGGGGCCAACGTCCTGACTTTC. It specifies CSVEGVDSGANVLTF.